The rows below give T cell receptor beta chains drawn from one sample of a study of beta chain features in type 1 diabetes. The data were produced by immunoSEQ multiplex PCR, yet TCRdb's version contains in-frame clones alone and is incomplete. This table holds about 15,000 clones, 45% to 55% found once. The source material was stem cell memory CD4+ T cells from blood. These TCRs come from a woman younger than 30 in good health. The conserved cysteine and the conserved F or W are not part of the CDR3 here. Clone size, where shown, is once, few, many, or a class for clones that have expanded.

V	size	CDR3
TRBV6-5	NA	ASSYSTSGRPYEQY
TRBV7-9	NA	ASSSLLQGMFTDTQY
TRBV5-4	NA	ASSVGTGRETQY
TRBV30	NA	AWKLTGVYEQY
TRBV7-9	once	ASSLTQGHGYT
TRBV30	few	AWSVRRGTGNTIY
TRBV10-3	NA	AIRGTPPATNEKLF
TRBV11-2	NA	ASSSIVVNEQF
TRBV5-1	NA	ASSLDSAGGEPQH
TRBV5-1	NA	ASSSVAGAYNEQF
TRBV2	NA	ASIRPLTSINEQF
TRBV7-6	NA	ASSLGRGQGGYT
TRBV4-2	NA	ASSQDWGDAFYEQY
TRBV11-2	few	ASSHIKGLAVNTGELF
TRBV10-3	NA	AISVGGNEQF
TRBV6-5	NA	ASNRAGTDTQY
TRBV18	few	ASSQVVAGDEQY
TRBV29-1	few	SVLGQGEEKLF
TRBV10-3	NA	AISREGDSNQPQH
TRBV5-4	once	ASSLEVTASSFYEQY
TRBV7-6	NA	ASSLGPGQDSYEQY
TRBV5-1	once	ASSSGSSGANVLT
TRBV7-3	few	ASSKAPSSETQY
TRBV5-4	NA	ASSSSGAGELF
TRBV6-5	NA	ASSYSAGGIYEQY
TRBV7-2	few	ASSSGSTGNTIY
TRBV27	NA	ASSSPRSMVYTEAF
TRBV5-1	few	ASSPRPYSVEQF
TRBV2	few	ASSALPARRVNTGELF
TRBV28	NA	ASRGDRGGNQPQH
TRBV28	NA	ASSRGGQGLETQY
TRBV5-4	NA	ASSTGLAGGTDTQY
TRBV27	NA	ASSLARNYGYT
TRBV30	few	AWSVGREFRGYT
TRBV7-2	NA	ASTRSAGEVFYNEQF
TRBV7-8	NA	ASSLLDRGISYEQY
TRBV11-2	NA	ASSLVFDTQY
TRBV4-1	few	ASSQIQGDYGYT
TRBV2	NA	ASRGGVALSYEQY
TRBV19	NA	ASKSEGRDRINQPQH
TRBV14	few	ASSVRSRADTQY
TRBV7-6	NA	ASRGWAGIQY
TRBV7-2	few	ASSLVSFYSNQPQH
TRBV6-6	NA	ASSRDRGSGELF
TRBV18	NA	ASSPQPGQGLSGNTIY
TRBV6-6	NA	ASSYPYNEQF
TRBV5-5	NA	ASSELAGGFANTGELF
TRBV15	NA	ATSRRGQGTGNYGYT
TRBV11-2	few	ASSPGLAGIGELF
TRBV9	NA	ASSVDIPRPTLRAEDNEQF
TRBV10-3	NA	AISLGANEQY
TRBV2	few	ASRGGPETQY
TRBV30	NA	ACSQGFDYGYT
TRBV4-1	NA	ASSQDLARGDSYNEQF